Listed here are 7 T cell receptor beta chains from one sample, sequenced in a study of blood T cell repertoires in COVID-19. Assay: immunoSEQ multiplex PCR; the TCRdb copy retains only in-frame clones and omits some. In the table there are around 240,000 clones, 75% to 90% of which are singletons. Sequencing was done on a sample of PBMCs or T cells enriched from blood (not recorded which). Receptors originate from a man aged 50 to 59 who had been exposed to COVID-19.

The genes are TRBV10-2 and TRBJ1-2, with 9 bases identical to TRBD1. Germline values: CDR1 WSHSY, CDR2 SAAADI. The trim removed 7 bases at V and 6 bases at J, leaving 9 bases unmatched. The CDR3 consists of 14 residues. Here the CDR3 DNA reads TGCGCCAGCACCTACGACAGGGGGACAGATGGCTACACCTTC. This sequence encodes CASTYDRGTDGYTF.

A remark on this clone: Different DNA sequences within this sample yield the same CDR3. V and J are TRBV7-9 and TRBJ2-7; TRBD2 might be the D (5 bases). CDR1 is SEHNR and CDR2 is FQNEAQ in the germline V gene (reference sequence). Trimming pared 0 bases from V and 0 bases from J, leaving 6 bases between. The length of the CDR3 is 14 residues. In nucleotides, the CDR3 is TGTGCCAGCAGCTTAGCGGGGAGCTCCTACGAGCAGTACTTC. Its translation is CASSLAGSSYEQYF.

This rearrangement joins TRBV28 to TRBJ1-2; D unresolved. CDR1 and CDR2 from the germline V gene are MDHEN and SYDVKM. Trimming removed 4 bases at V and 7 bases at J, with 22 bases between. The CDR3 covers 16 residues. CDR3 DNA: TGTGCCAGCAGTTCCCCGGAAAGCCCGAGGCAGCGTGGCTACACCTTC. Its protein is CASSSPESPRQRGYTF.

The V call is TRBV7-8, the J call TRBJ2-7; D may be TRBD2 (7 bases). Trimming removed 4 bases from V and 1 base from J, with 17 bases in between. CDR3 size: 16 residues. Per germline, CDR1 SGHVS and CDR2 FQNEAQ. As DNA, the CDR3 is TGTGCCAGCAGCTCGTTGGGAGGGACATCTTCCTACGAGCAGTACGTC. It codes for CASSSLGGTSSYEQYV.

The chain is built from TRBV7-2 and TRBJ1-6; TRBD1 might be the D (6 bases). Germline values: CDR1 SGHTA, CDR2 FQGNSA. The CDR3 consists of 14 residues. The V end lost 3 bases, the J end lost 10 bases, and 13 bases lay between the germline ends. The CDR3 region has the DNA TGTGCCAGCAGCTTCACAGGGCTTGACTCACCCCTCCACTTT. The encoded protein is CASSFTGLDSPLHF.

This clone was counted a single time. The CDR3 nucleotides are TGCAGTGCTCGTGGTCTCAGGAATTCACCCCTCCACTTT. Translated: CSARGLRNSPLHF. The rearrangement links TRBV20-1 to TRBJ1-6; D uncertain. V shed 5 bases and J shed 7 bases, with 12 bases lying between them. This CDR3 is built from 13 residues. In germline, CDR1 is DFQATT, CDR2 SNEGSKA (reference sequence).

The chain couples TRBV18 to TRBJ2-3; 9 bases match TRBD2. CDR3 length: 16 residues. Per the germline V gene, CDR1 is KGHSH and CDR2 is LQKENI. V gave up 0 bases and J gave up 2 bases; unmatched junction bases: 3. CDR3 amino acids: CASSPPRGGDTDTQYF. The DNA of the CDR3 is TGTGCCAGCTCACCACCGCGCGGGGGGGACACAGATACGCAGTATTTT.